This TCR beta chain was sequenced for a study of T cells after posttransplantation cyclophosphamide. Study results and limitations: Later blood repertoires were often dominated by clones from the donor CD8+ memory compartment.

Concerning this clone: As yet, its antigen is unknown.

Generated by immunoSEQ multiplex PCR, the TCRdb table keeps only in-frame clones and is missing some. The repertoire consists of fewer than 40,000 clones, none detected only once. Germline CDR1 and CDR2: SGHRS and YFSETQ. The trim removed 4 bases at V and 10 bases at J, leaving 7 bases unmatched. This CDR3 has 14 amino acids. This chain uses TRBV5-1 with TRBJ2-1, with 11 bases that match TRBD1. The TCR sequence derives from a young woman in good health and a related stem cell transplant donor. Input material: PBMCs. Here the CDR3 reads CASSAGTGGQEQFF. In DNA, the CDR3 is TGCGCCAGCAGCGCCGGGACAGGGGGACAGGAGCAGTTCTTC.